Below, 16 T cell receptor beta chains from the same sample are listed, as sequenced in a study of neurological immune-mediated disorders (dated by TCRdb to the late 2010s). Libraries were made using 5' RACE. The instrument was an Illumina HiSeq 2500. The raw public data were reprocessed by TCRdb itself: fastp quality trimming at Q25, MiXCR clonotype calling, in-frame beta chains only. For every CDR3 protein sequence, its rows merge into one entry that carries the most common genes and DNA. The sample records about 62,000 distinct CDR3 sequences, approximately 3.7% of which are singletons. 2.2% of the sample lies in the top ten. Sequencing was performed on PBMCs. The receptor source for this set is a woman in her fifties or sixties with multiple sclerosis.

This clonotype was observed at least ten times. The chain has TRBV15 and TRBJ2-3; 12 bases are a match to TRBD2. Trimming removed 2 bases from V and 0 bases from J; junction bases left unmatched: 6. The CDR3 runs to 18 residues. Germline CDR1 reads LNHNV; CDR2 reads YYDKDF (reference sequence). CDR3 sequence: CATSRSRTSGTSTDTQYF. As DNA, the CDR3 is TGTGCCACCAGCAGATCGCGGACTAGCGGGACTAGCACAGATACGCAGTATTTT.

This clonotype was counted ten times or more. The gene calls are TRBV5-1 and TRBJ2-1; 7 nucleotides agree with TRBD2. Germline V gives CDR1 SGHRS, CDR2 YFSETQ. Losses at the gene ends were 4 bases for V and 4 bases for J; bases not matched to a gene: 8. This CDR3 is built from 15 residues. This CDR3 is CASSPEAGDYNEQFF. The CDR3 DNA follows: TGCGCCAGCAGCCCTGAGGCGGGAGATTACAATGAGCAGTTCTTC.

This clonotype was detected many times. The CDR3 here is CSGRGETYNEQFF. For the CDR3, the DNA is TGCAGCGGTCGGGGGGAGACCTACAATGAGCAGTTCTTC. This sequence joins TRBV29-1 and TRBJ2-1, with 7 bases that match TRBD2. The germline CDR1 and CDR2 sequences are SQVTM and ANQGSEA. The CDR3 is 13 residues long. Trimming removed 7 bases from V and 2 bases from J; junction bases left unmatched: 5.

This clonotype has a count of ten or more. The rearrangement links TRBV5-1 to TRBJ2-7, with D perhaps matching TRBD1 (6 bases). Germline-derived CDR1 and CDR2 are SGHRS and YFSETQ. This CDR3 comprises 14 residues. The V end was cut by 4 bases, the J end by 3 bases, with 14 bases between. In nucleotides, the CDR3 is TGCGCCAGCAGCCTAGGGGGATTCGGCTACGAGCAGTACTTC. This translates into CASSLGGFGYEQYF. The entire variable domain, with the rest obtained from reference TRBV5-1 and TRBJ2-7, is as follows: KAGVTQTPRYLIKTRGQQVTLSCSPISGHRSVSWYQQTPGQGLQFLFEYFSETQRNKGNFPGRFSGRQFSNSRSEMNVSTLELGDSALYLCASSLGGFGYEQYFGPGTRLTVT.

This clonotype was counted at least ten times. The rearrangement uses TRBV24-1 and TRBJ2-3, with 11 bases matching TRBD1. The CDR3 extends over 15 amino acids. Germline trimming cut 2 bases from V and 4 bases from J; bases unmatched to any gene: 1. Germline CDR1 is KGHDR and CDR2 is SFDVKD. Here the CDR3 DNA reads TGTGCCACCAGTGATTCGGACAGGGGGCCAGATACGCAGTATTTT. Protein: CATSDSDRGPDTQYF.

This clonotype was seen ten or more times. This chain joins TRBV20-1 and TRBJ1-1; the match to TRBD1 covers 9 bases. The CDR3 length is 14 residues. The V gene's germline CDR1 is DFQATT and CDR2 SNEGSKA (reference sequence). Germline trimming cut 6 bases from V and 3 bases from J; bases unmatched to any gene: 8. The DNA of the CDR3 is TGCAGTGCGGACAGACAGGGGGTTTACACTGAAGCTTTCTTT. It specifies CSADRQGVYTEAFF.

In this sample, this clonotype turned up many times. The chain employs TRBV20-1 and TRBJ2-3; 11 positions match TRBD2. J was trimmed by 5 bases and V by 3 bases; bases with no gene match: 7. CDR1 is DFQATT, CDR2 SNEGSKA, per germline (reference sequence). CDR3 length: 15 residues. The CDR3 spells CSARALAGGLDTQYF. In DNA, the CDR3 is TGCAGTGCTAGGGCGCTAGCGGGAGGCTTAGATACGCAGTATTTT.

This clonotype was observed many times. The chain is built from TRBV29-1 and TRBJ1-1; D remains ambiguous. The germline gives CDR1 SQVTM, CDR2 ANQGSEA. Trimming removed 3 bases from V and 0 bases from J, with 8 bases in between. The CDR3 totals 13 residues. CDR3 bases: TGCAGCGTTGATTTAACTATGAACACTGAAGCTTTCTTT. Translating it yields CSVDLTMNTEAFF. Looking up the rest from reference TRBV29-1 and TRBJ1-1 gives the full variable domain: SAVISQKPSRDICQRGTSLTIQCQVDSQVTMMFWYRQQPGQSLTLIATANQGSEATYESGFVIDKFPISRPNLTFSTLTVSNMSPEDSSIYLCSVDLTMNTEAFFGQGTRLTVV.

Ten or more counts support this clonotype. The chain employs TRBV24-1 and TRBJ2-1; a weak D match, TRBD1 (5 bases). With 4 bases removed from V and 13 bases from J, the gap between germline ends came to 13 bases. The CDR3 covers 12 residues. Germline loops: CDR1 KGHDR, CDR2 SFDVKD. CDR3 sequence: CATSDLIRGQFF. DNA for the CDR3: TGTGCCACCAGTGACCTCATAAGGGGACAGTTCTTC.

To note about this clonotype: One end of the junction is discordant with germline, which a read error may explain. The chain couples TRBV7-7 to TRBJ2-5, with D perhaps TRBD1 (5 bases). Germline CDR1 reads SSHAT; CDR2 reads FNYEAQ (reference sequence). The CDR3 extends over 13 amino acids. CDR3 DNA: TGTGCTAGCAGCTTAGGGGTTGGAGAGACCCAGTACTTC. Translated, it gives CASSLGVGETQYF.

CDR3 in amino acids: CASSVGVVGNNEQFF. The CDR3 DNA reads as TGCGCCAGCAGCGTGGGAGTGGTCGGGAACAATGAGCAGTTCTTC. The chain carries TRBV5-1 and TRBJ2-1, with D tentatively TRBD2 (5 bases). V was trimmed by 4 bases and J by 5 bases, leaving 16 bases between them. Germline values: CDR1 SGHRS, CDR2 YFSETQ. The CDR3 is 15 amino acids.

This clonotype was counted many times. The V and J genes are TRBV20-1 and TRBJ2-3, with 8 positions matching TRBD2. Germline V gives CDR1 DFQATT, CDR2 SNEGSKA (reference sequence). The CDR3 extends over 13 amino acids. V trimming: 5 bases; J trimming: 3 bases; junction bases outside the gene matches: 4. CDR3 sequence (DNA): TGCAGTGCTCCCGGGACTAGTACAGATACGCAGTATTTT. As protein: CSAPGTSTDTQYF.

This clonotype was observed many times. The CDR3 region has the DNA TGTGCCACCTCTCCGGACGGGACCTACGAGCAGTACTTC. Protein product: CATSPDGTYEQYF. The rearrangement joins TRBV24-1 to TRBJ2-7, with D perhaps matching TRBD2 (5 bases). There are 13 residues in the CDR3. Trimming cost V 9 bases and J 2 bases, with 13 bases left between them. In germline, CDR1 is KGHDR, CDR2 SFDVKD.

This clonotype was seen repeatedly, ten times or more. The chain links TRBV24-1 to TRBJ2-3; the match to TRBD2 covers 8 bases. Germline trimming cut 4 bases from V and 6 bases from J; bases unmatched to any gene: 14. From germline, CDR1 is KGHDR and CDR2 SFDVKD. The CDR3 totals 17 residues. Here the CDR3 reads CATSEAIAGRMMDTQYF. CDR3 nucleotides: TGTGCCACCAGTGAAGCTATAGCGGGGAGGATGATGGATACGCAGTATTTT.

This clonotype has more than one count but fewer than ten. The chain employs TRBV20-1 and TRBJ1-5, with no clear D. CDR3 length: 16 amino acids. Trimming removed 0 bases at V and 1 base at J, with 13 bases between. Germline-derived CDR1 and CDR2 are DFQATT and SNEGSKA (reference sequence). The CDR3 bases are TGCAGTGCTAGAGATAGCAGCCTATTCAGCAATCAGCCCCAGCATTTT. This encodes CSARDSSLFSNQPQHF.

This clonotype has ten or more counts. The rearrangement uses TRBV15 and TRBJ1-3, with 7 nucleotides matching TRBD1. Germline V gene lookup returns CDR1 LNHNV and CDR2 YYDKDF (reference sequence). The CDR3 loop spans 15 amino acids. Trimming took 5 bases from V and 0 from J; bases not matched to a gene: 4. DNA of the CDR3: TGTGCCACCAGCCGCCGGGACAGCTCTGGAAACACCATATATTTT. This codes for CATSRRDSSGNTIYF.